This is a list of T cell receptor beta chains from one sample in a study of monozygotic twins with inflammatory bowel disease. TCRdb reprocessed the 5' RACE reads and keeps a single row for each CDR3 protein, giving no DNA. In total, the table holds about 300,000 distinct CDR3 sequences. Input material: blood. The receptor source for this set is a human donor with ulcerative colitis or Crohn's disease, or a healthy co-twin of an affected twin (not recorded which). CDR3s include the opening cysteine and the closing phenylalanine or tryptophan.

CDR3 length	V gene	J gene	CDR3 protein
15	TRBV19	TRBJ2-4	CASSPPRLAKNIQYF
15	TRBV2	TRBJ1-5	CASRGTGTSNQPQHF
13	TRBV2	TRBJ2-1	CASRRRVFNEQFF
14	TRBV10-3	TRBJ1-2	CAISGGFGRGGYTF
15	TRBV4-3	TRBJ2-7	CASSRQTSGSYEQYF
12	TRBV7-2	TRBJ1-3	CASSPYSNTIYF
16	TRBV27	TRBJ1-6	CASSSPGSSYNSPLHF
15	TRBV5-1	TRBJ1-1	CASSNPGQMNTEAFF
14	TRBV7-2	TRBJ2-5	CASSSQQGWGTQYF
16	TRBV24-1	TRBJ2-3	CATSDFSVGSGDTQYF
15	TRBV6-1	TRBJ1-5	CASSKGRSGGQPQHF
15	TRBV30	TRBJ1-6	CAWSRVDRDGSPLHF
15	TRBV7-9	TRBJ1-5	CASSLGDSFNQPQHF
15	TRBV7-2	TRBJ2-3	CASSWTKTTTDTQYF
18	TRBV11-1	TRBJ2-6	CASSLVASGASGANVLTF
16	TRBV27	TRBJ1-1	CASRHLPGQGNTEAFF
15	TRBV6-5	TRBJ2-3	CASSSRLTGADTQYF
17	TRBV3-1	TRBJ2-2	CASSLGRASTNTGELFF
14	TRBV27	TRBJ1-1	CASSLVQPNTEAFF
13	TRBV12-3/TRBV12-4	TRBJ2-3	CASTQRGMDTQYF
16	TRBV6-5	TRBJ1-1	CASSYGVGGRSTEAFF
14	TRBV7-3	TRBJ2-2	CASSKGQGPGELFF
14	TRBV20-1	TRBJ1-5	CSARVTGSHQPQHF
17	TRBV4-3	TRBJ2-1	CASSQDRGTSGSDEQFF
15	TRBV12-3/TRBV12-4	TRBJ2-3	CASSLATGGTDTQYF
13	TRBV7-2	TRBJ1-1	CASNPGSRSEAFF
16	TRBV4-3	TRBJ2-7	CASSRGQGSPNYEQYF
16	TRBV7-9	TRBJ2-1	CASSLAPGKTYNEQFF
15	TRBV28	TRBJ1-2	CASSRPFLATMSYTF
13	TRBV28	TRBJ2-7	CASSYHRVHEQYF
16	TRBV7-2	TRBJ1-5	CASSLEGTVSNQPQHF
11	TRBV7-2	TRBJ2-7	CASSNHYEQYF
16	TRBV6-2/TRBV6-3	TRBJ2-5	CASSRMGQGTRETQYF
13	TRBV12-3/TRBV12-4	TRBJ2-7	CASERQGTYEQYF
15	TRBV20-1	TRBJ2-7	CSARDRSGAPYEQYF
14	TRBV7-7	TRBJ2-1	CASSPGRQNNEQFF
16	TRBV20-1	TRBJ1-5	CSANLPGGGWRQPQHF
15	TRBV6-1	TRBJ2-4	CASSEASLAKNIQYF
16	TRBV27	TRBJ1-6	CASSFLDRAYNSPLHF
11	TRBV12-3/TRBV12-4	TRBJ1-6	CASTNRGSLHF
14	TRBV15	TRBJ2-1	CATSRAFRGAAQFF
15	TRBV15	TRBJ2-2	CATSKYRANTGELFF
16	TRBV7-6	TRBJ1-4	CASSLNSGLPGEKLFF
13	TRBV6-5	TRBJ2-3	CASSYSIARTQYF
15	TRBV10-3	TRBJ2-7	CAIRVGTGGTYEQYF
14	TRBV4-3	TRBJ2-1	CASSHRQNYNEQFF
18	TRBV11-2	TRBJ2-1	CASSLVRGRSGGYNEQFF
16	TRBV7-2	TRBJ2-1	CASSEPSGRARNEQFF
11	TRBV10-3	TRBJ1-1	CATLGRAEAFF
11	TRBV20-1	TRBJ2-7	CSARHIYEQYF
14	TRBV20-1	TRBJ1-6	CSARGQRLNSPLHF
18	TRBV24-1	TRBJ2-2	CATRHRTALMVGSGELFF
13	TRBV7-2	TRBJ2-7	CASSPLALYEQYF
14	TRBV29-1	TRBJ1-4	CSVEGSSTNEKLFF
12	TRBV20-1	TRBJ2-7	CSAGGSLYEQYF